Below are 13 T cell receptor beta chains sequenced from a single sample in a study of somatic mutations in cytotoxic T cells in rheumatoid arthritis. Profiling relied on immunoSEQ multiplex PCR, and the TCRdb table lists in-frame clones only, not all of them. The sample lists about 4,700 clones; roughly 79% were seen once. Sequencing was done on a sample of CD8+ T cells sorted from blood. The receptor set was obtained from a man between 65 and 85 years old with rheumatoid arthritis.

This rearrangement joins TRBV19 to TRBJ1-5, with D perhaps TRBD1 (5 bases). The CDR3 is made up of 22 amino acids. V dropped 4 bases and J dropped 0 bases, with 31 bases sitting between them. Germline CDR1 LNHDA, CDR2 SQIVND (reference sequence). The CDR3 DNA follows: TGTGCCAGTAGTACGGACCAGATTTGGGACTCAAGAGGGGTATCTAGCAATCAGCCCCAGCATTTT. Protein: CASSTDQIWDSRGVSSNQPQHF.

This clone was detected a few times. The chain couples TRBV12-5 to TRBJ2-1; maybe TRBD2 (6 bases). V lost 3 bases to trimming and J lost 4 bases, with 13 bases between them. Germline values: CDR1 LGHNT, CDR2 FRNRAP. The CDR3 runs to 15 residues. The CDR3 DNA reads TGTGCTAGTGGTTTAGGGACTTCTATGTACAATGAGCAGTTCTTC. Amino acids: CASGLGTSMYNEQFF.

The chain couples TRBV7-7 to TRBJ2-2; TRBD2 aligns across 13 bases. This CDR3 has 18 amino acids. V shed 5 bases, J shed 2 bases, and the junction held 8 bases outside the gene matches. CDR1 and CDR2 (germline): SSHAT, FNYEAQ (reference sequence). The CDR3 nucleotides are TGTGCCAGCAGCCCGAGACTAGCGGGGGGTAATAACACCGGGGAGCTGTTTTTT. It yields the protein CASSPRLAGGNNTGELFF.

The rearrangement joins TRBV10-3 to TRBJ2-1, with 10 bases lining up with TRBD1. V trimming: 2 bases; J trimming: 2 bases; junction bases outside the gene matches: 3. The CDR3 sequence is 16 residues long. CDR1 ENHRY and CDR2 SYGVKD come from the germline V gene. CDR3 coding DNA: TGTGCCATCAGTGAGGAGGGGACAGGGGCCTACAATGAGCAGTTCTTC. It codes for CAISEEGTGAYNEQFF.

The V and J genes are TRBV27 and TRBJ2-7; 7 nucleotides align to TRBD1. Unmatched junction bases numbered 4, after V lost 6 bases and J lost 5 bases. In germline, CDR1 is MNHEY, CDR2 SMNVEV (reference sequence). The CDR3 extends over 12 amino acids. CDR3 in DNA: TGTGCCAGCAGCGAGCAGGGGGACGAGCAGTACTTC. Its protein product is CASSEQGDEQYF.

The chain joins TRBV27 to TRBJ2-5, with TRBD2 matching over 13 bases. The CDR3 totals 18 residues. Germline V lookup: CDR1 MNHEY, CDR2 SMNVEV (reference sequence). V lost 8 bases and J lost 2; bases outside the gene matches: 14. DNA for the CDR3: TGTGCCAGCCGACTTTTGACTAGCGGGGGGAGACAGCAAGAGACCCAGTACTTC. Residues: CASRLLTSGGRQQETQYF.

The genes are TRBV5-6 and TRBJ1-5; 7 nucleotides match TRBD1. This CDR3 spans 16 amino acids. The V and J ends lost 6 bases and 6 bases, in that order; junction bases with no gene match: 15. Looked up from germline, CDR1 is SGHDT and CDR2 is YYEEEE. This CDR3 reads CASTYRRGQSSQPQHF. In DNA, the CDR3 is TGTGCCAGCACATACCGTAGGGGGCAGTCAAGTCAGCCCCAGCATTTT.

The V call is TRBV9, the J call TRBJ1-2; TRBD1 might be the D (6 bases). This CDR3 region has 15 residues. Germline CDR1 is SGDLS and CDR2 is YYNGEE. The V end was cut by 4 bases, the J end by 2 bases, with 15 bases between. The CDR3 coding sequence is TGTGCCAGCAGCCCCAGAGGGGGAGGGAACTATGGCTACACCTTC. It codes for CASSPRGGGNYGYTF.

The rearrangement uses TRBV5-6 and TRBJ1-1; possibly TRBD1 for D (5 bases). Germline V gene data show CDR1 as SGHDT and CDR2 as YYEEEE. This CDR3 has 15 amino acids. Between the trimmed V and J ends, which lost 4 bases and 1 base, there was a span of 14 bases. CDR3 region: CASSDPGLRNTEAFF. CDR3 nucleotides: TGTGCCAGCAGCGATCCGGGACTTAGGAACACTGAAGCTTTCTTT.

This clone occurred once. The chain carries TRBV6-5 and TRBJ2-1; TRBD1 might be the D (6 bases). The V gene's germline CDR1 is MNHEY and CDR2 SVGAGI. CDR3 length equals 15 residues. Trimming took 5 bases from V and 4 from J, leaving 15 bases between them. CDR3 protein: CASSVARGPYNEQFF. Here the CDR3 DNA reads TGTGCCAGCAGTGTGGCCAGGGGCCCTTACAATGAGCAGTTCTTC.

The chain has TRBV5-4 and TRBJ1-2; TRBD1 is a possible D gene (6 bases). Trimming took off 4 bases at V and 7 bases at J, with 17 bases between the two ends. Germline V gene lookup returns CDR1 SGHNT and CDR2 YYREEE (reference sequence). There are 14 residues in the CDR3. DNA for the CDR3: TGTGCCAGCAGCCCTTTAGGGGGGGAGGTTGGCTACACCTTC. Protein product: CASSPLGGEVGYTF.

The chain joins TRBV27 to TRBJ1-6; tentatively, D is TRBD1 (6 bases). The V end lost 3 bases, the J end lost 10 bases, and 16 bases lay between the germline ends. The germline CDR1 and CDR2 sequences are MNHEY and SMNVEV (reference sequence). The CDR3 is 15 amino acids. The CDR3 protein is CASSFVRGSGSPLHF. CDR3 in DNA: TGTGCCAGCAGTTTCGTCAGGGGTTCCGGGTCACCCCTCCACTTT.

The chain is built from TRBV28 and TRBJ1-1; 9 positions match TRBD1. Trimming took 3 bases from V and 0 from J; bases not matched to a gene: 11. Germline V CDR1 and CDR2: MDHEN, SYDVKM. This CDR3 comprises 18 residues. The CDR3 spells CASSFVRGQGHMNTEAFF. CDR3 DNA sequence: TGTGCCAGCAGTTTTGTAAGGGGACAGGGACATATGAACACTGAAGCTTTCTTT.